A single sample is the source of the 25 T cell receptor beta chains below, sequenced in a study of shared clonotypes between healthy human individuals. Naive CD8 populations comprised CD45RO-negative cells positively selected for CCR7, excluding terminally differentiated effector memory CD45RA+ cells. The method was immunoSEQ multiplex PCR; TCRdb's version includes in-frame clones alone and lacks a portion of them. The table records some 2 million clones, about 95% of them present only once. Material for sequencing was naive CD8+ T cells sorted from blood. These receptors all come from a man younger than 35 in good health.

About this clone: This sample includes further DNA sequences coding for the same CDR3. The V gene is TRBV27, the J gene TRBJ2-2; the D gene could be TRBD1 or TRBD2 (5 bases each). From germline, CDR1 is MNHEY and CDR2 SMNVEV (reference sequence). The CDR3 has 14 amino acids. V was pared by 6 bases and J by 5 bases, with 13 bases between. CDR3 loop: CASSPGSYTGELFF. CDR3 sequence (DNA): TGTGCCAGCAGCCCAGGGAGCTATACCGGGGAGCTGTTTTTT.

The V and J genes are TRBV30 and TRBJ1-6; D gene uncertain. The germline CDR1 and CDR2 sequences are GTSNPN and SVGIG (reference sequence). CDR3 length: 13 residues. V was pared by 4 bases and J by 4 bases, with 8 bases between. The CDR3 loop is CAWTVEYNSPLHF. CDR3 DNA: TGTGCCTGGACAGTAGAATATAATTCACCCCTCCACTTT.

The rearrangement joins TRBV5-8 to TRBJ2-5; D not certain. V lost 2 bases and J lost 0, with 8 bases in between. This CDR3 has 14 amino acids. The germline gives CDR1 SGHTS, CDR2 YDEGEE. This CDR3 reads CASSFQVYQETQYF. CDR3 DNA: TGTGCCAGCAGCTTTCAAGTGTACCAAGAGACCCAGTACTTC.

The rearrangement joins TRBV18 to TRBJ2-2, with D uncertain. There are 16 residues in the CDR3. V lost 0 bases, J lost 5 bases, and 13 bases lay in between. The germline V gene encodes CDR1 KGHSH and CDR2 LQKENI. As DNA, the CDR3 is TGTGCCAGCTCACCACCGGTGACCTTGGGGACCGGGGAGCTGTTTTTT. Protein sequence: CASSPPVTLGTGELFF.

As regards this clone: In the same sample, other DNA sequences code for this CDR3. The CDR3, as DNA: TGTGCCTGGGGGGAGGGAACTGAAGCTTTCTTT. It is translated as CAWGEGTEAFF. This chain connects TRBV30 to TRBJ1-1; D is ambiguous. The CDR3 is 11 residues long. Trimming cost V 5 bases and J 5 bases, with 9 bases left between them. Germline V gene lookup returns CDR1 GTSNPN and CDR2 SVGIG (reference sequence).

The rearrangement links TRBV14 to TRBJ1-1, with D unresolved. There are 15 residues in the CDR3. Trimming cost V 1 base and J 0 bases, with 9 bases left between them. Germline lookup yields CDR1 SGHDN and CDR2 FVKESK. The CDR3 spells CASSQAVGVNTEAFF. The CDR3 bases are TGTGCCAGCAGCCAAGCTGTGGGTGTGAACACTGAAGCTTTCTTT. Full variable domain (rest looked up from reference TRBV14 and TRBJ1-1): EAGVTQFPSHSVIEKGQTVTLRCDPISGHDNLYWYRRVMGKEIKFLLHFVKESKQDESGMPNNRFLAERTGGTYSTLKVQPAELEDSGVYFCASSQAVGVNTEAFFGQGTRLTVV.

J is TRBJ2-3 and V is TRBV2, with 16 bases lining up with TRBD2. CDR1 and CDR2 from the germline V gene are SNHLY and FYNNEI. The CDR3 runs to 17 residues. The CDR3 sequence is CATPGTSGRDSTDTQYF. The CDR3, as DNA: TGTGCTACCCCGGGGACTAGCGGGAGGGACAGCACAGATACGCAGTATTTT.

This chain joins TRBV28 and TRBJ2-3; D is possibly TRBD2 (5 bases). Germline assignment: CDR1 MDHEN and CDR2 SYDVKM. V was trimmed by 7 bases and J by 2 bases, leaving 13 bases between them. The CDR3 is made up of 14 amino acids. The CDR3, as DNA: TGTGCCAGCACCTCCTTCGGGAACACAGATACGCAGTATTTT. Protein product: CASTSFGNTDTQYF.

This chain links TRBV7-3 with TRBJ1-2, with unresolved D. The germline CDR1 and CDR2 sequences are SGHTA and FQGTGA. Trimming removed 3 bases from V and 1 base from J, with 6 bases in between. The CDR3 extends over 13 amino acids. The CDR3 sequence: CASSFGDNYGYTF. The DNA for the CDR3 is TGTGCCAGCAGCTTCGGGGATAACTATGGCTACACCTTC.

CDR3 sequence (DNA): TGCAGCGTTGAAGATCAAGGTGGGATCTACGAGCAGTACTTC. As protein: CSVEDQGGIYEQYF. This chain joins TRBV29-1 and TRBJ2-7; D is ambiguous. This CDR3 has 14 amino acids. Germline V gene sequence: CDR1 SQVTM, CDR2 ANQGSEA. V gave up 0 bases and J gave up 3 bases, with 12 bases separating them.

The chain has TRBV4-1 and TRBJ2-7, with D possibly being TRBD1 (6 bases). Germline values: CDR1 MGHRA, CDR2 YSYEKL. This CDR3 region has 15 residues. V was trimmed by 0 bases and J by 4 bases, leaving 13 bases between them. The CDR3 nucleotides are TGCGCCAGCAGCCAAGAGAACCAGGGGTGGTACGAGCAGTACTTC. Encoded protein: CASSQENQGWYEQYF.

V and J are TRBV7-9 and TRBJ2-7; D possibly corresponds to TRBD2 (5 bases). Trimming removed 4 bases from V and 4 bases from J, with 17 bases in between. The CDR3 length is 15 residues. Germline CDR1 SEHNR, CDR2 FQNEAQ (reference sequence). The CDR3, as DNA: TGTGCCAGCAGCTCGCCGGACTCCAATCCTTACGAGCAGTACTTC. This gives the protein CASSSPDSNPYEQYF.

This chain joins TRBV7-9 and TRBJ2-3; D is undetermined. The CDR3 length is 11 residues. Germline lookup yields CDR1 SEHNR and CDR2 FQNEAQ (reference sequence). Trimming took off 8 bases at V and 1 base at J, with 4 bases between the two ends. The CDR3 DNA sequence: TGTGCCAGCGCCGGCACAGATACGCAGTATTTT. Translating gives CASAGTDTQYF.

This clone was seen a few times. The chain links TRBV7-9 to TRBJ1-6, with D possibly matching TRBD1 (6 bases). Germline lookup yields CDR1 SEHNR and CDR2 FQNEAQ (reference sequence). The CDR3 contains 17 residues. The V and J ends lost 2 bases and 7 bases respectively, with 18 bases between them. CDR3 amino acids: CASSLPTQGGLNSPLHF. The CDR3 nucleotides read TGTGCCAGCAGCTTACCAACGCAAGGGGGTCTCAATTCACCCCTCCACTTT.

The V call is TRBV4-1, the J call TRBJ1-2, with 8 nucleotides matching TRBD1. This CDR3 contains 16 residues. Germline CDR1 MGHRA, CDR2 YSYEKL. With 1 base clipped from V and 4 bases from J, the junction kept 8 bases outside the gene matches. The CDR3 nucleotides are TGCGCCAGCAGCCAAGTCCGGGACAGGACGATCTATGGCTACACCTTC. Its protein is CASSQVRDRTIYGYTF.

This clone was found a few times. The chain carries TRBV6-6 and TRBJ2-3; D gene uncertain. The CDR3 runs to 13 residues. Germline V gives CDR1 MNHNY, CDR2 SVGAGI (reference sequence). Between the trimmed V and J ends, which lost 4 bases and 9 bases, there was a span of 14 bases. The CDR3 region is CASSFPGGETQYF. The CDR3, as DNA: TGTGCCAGCAGTTTCCCCGGTGGAGAAACGCAGTATTTT.

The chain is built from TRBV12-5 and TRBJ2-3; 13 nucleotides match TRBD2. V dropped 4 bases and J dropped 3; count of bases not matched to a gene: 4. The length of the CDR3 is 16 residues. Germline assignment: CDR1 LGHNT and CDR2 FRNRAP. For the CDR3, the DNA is TGTGCTAGTGGTTCGCCGACTAGCGGGAGGACAGATACGCAGTATTTT. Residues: CASGSPTSGRTDTQYF.

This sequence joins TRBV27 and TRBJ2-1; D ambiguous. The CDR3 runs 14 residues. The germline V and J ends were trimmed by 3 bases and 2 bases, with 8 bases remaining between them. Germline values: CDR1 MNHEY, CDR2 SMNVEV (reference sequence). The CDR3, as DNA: TGTGCCAGCAGTTTTTACAGAACCTACAATGAGCAGTTCTTC. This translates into CASSFYRTYNEQFF.

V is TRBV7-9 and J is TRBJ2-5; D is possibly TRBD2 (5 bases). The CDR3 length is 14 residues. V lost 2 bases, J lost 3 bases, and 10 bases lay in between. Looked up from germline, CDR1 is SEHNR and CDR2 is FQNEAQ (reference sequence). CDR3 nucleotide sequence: TGTGCCAGCAGCTTAAAGTTACTAGAAGAGACCCAGTACTTC. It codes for CASSLKLLEETQYF.

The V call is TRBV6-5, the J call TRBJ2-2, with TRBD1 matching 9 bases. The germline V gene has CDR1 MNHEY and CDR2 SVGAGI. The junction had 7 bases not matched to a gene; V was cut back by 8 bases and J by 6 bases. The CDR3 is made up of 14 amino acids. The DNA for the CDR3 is TGTGCCAGCTGGGACAGGGCTATCGCCGGGGAGCTGTTTTTT. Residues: CASWDRAIAGELFF.

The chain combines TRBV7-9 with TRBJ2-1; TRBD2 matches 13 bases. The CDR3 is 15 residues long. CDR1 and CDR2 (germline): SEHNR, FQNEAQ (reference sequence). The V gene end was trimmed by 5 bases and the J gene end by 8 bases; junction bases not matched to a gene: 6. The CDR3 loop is CASSHGLAGDDEQFF. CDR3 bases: TGTGCCAGCAGCCATGGACTAGCGGGAGATGATGAGCAGTTCTTC.

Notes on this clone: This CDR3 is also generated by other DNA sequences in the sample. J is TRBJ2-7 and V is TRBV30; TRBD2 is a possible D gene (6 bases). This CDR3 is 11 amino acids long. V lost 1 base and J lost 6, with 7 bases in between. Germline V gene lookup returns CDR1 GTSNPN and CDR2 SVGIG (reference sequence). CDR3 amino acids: CAWSGGLEQYF. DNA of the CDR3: TGTGCCTGGAGTGGGGGACTCGAGCAGTACTTC.

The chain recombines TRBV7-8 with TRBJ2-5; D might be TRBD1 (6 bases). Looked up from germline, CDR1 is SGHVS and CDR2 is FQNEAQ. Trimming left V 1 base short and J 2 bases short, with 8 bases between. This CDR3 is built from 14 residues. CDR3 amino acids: CASSLEQGQETQYF. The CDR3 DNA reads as TGTGCCAGCAGCTTAGAACAGGGACAAGAGACCCAGTACTTC.

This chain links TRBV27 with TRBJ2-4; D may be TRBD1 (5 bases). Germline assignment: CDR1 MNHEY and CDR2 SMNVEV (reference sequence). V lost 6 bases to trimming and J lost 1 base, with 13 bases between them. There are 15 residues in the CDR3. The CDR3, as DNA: TGTGCCAGCAGCAGGTCAGGGAAGGCCAAAAACATTCAGTACTTC. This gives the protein CASSRSGKAKNIQYF.

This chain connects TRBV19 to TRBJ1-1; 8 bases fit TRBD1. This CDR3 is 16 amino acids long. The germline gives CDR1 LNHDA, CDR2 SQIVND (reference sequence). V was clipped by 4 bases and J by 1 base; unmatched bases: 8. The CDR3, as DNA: TGTGCCAGTAGTAACCATCTGGGGACAGGGAACACTGAAGCTTTCTTT. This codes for CASSNHLGTGNTEAFF.